The 6 T cell receptor beta chains in this list originate from one sample, sequenced in a study of cytomegalovirus exposure and HLA in healthy donors (dated 2017 in TCRdb). Library preparation employed the immunoSEQ multiplex PCR assay. A mixture of 60 forward primers for TCR Vbeta segments and 13 reverse primers for TCR Jbeta segments was used in the multiplex PCR. The table was pulled from immuneACCESS by TCRdb, which kept in-frame rearrangements only. Such tables lose some clones; where checked, under half of the loss comes from unresolved V genes, and the rest has no known cause. A total of fewer than 90,000 clones appear in this sample, 70% to 80% of them only once. The ten top clones hold about 8.9% of the sample. Sequenced: PBMCs. The receptors derive from a woman in her 50s in good health and CMV-seropositive.

The chain links TRBV5-1 to TRBJ2-5; 11 nucleotides agree with TRBD1. Germline CDR1 SGHRS, CDR2 YFSETQ. The CDR3 loop spans 15 amino acids. V was clipped by 4 bases and J by 2 bases; unmatched bases: 4. CDR3: CASSPGTGGQETQYF. CDR3 bases: TGCGCCAGCAGCCCCGGGACAGGGGGGCAAGAGACCCAGTACTTC.

V gene TRBV4-3 combines with J gene TRBJ2-7; TRBD2 agrees at 9 bases. Germline CDR1 is LGHNA and CDR2 is YSLEER. The CDR3 has 16 amino acids. J lost 0 bases, V lost 0 bases, and 3 bases had no gene match. The CDR3 reads CASSQDLRGGSYEQYF. The CDR3 nucleotides are TGCGCCAGCAGCCAAGATCTGCGGGGGGGCTCCTACGAGCAGTACTTC.

The chain carries TRBV2 and TRBJ1-5, with TRBD1 matching over 10 bases. The V and J ends lost 4 bases and 3 bases, in that order; junction bases with no gene match: 3. CDR1 and CDR2 (germline): SNHLY, FYNNEI. This CDR3 has 15 residues. The CDR3 DNA is TGTGCCAGCAGTGGAGGGACAGGGGTCAATCAGCCCCAGCATTTT. The encoded protein is CASSGGTGVNQPQHF.

The gene calls are TRBV10-3 and TRBJ2-2, with TRBD1 matching 8 bases. Germline assignment: CDR1 ENHRY and CDR2 SYGVKD. V shed 3 bases, J shed 3 bases, and the junction held 3 bases outside the gene matches. This CDR3 has 15 residues. CDR3 loop: CAISEGQGYTGELFF. The CDR3, as DNA: TGTGCCATCAGTGAAGGACAGGGTTACACCGGGGAGCTGTTTTTT.

The chain links TRBV29-1 to TRBJ2-1; 8 bases are a match to TRBD2. The CDR3 runs 15 residues. The V gene end was trimmed by 3 bases and the J gene end by 6 bases; junction bases not matched to a gene: 10. CDR1 SQVTM and CDR2 ANQGSEA come from the germline V gene. The CDR3 DNA sequence: TGCAGCGTTGATGTTGGCGGGGGGCGGGGCAATGAGCAGTTCTTC. It yields the protein CSVDVGGGRGNEQFF.

The sample holds one count of this clone. The chain has TRBV4-2 and TRBJ2-6; D may be TRBD1 (6 bases). The germline V and J ends were trimmed by 3 bases and 3 bases, with 12 bases remaining between them. The germline V gene has CDR1 LGHNA and CDR2 YNFKEQ. This CDR3 has 16 residues. The DNA of the CDR3 is TGTGCCAGCAGCCAGGGGCAGGGGTTTGGGGCCAACGTCCTGACTTTC. It codes for CASSQGQGFGANVLTF.